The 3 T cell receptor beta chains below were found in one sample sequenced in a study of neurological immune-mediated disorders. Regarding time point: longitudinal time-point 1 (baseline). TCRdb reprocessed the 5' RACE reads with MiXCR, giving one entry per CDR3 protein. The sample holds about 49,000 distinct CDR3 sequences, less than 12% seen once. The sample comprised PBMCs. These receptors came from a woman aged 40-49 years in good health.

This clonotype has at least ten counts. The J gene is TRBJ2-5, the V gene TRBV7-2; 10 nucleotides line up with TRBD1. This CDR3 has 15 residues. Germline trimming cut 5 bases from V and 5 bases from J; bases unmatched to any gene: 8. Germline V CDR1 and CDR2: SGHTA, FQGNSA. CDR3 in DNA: TGTGCCAGCAGCCGCGGGACAGGGGCAATGGAGACCCAGTACTTC. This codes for CASSRGTGAMETQYF.

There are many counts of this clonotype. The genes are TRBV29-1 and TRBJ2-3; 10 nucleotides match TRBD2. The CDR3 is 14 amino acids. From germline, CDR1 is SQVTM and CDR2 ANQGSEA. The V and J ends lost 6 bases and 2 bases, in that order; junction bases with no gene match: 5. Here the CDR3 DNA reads TGCAGCGTCCCACTAGCGGGGACCACAGATACGCAGTATTTT. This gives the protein CSVPLAGTTDTQYF.

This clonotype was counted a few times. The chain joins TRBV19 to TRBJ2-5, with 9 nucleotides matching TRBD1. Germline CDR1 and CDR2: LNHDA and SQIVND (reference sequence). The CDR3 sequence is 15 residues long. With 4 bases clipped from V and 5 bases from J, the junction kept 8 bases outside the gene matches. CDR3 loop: CASSKWDREMETQYF. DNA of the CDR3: TGTGCCAGTAGTAAATGGGACAGGGAAATGGAGACCCAGTACTTC.